This T cell receptor (beta chain) was observed in a study of neoadjuvant anti-PD-1 for oral cavity cancer. Blood cells were analyzed directly, without culture or expansion. The germline V gene encodes CDR1 SQVTM and CDR2 ANQGSEA. Between the trimmed V and J ends, which lost 7 bases and 4 bases, there was a span of 16 bases. The length of the CDR3 is 13 residues. With respect to this clone: What it binds is not known.

TCRdb's table, derived via immunoSEQ multiplex PCR, lists solely in-frame clones and lacks some. The sample shows tens of thousands of clones, roughly three quarters of them seen only once. Study-wide points: Pretreatment Treg/Th17 ratio correlated inversely with post-treatment tumor clonality.

The source was PBMCs, collected before nivolumab (anti-PD-1) treatment. This receptor was taken from a person between 40 and 85 years old with oral cavity squamous cell carcinoma. The rearrangement joins TRBV29-1 to TRBJ1-2; no firm D call. CDR3 loop: CSADRGPIYGYTF. CDR3 DNA: TGCAGCGCCGATCGAGGGCCTATCTATGGCTACACCTTC.